This T cell receptor (beta chain) was identified in a study of blood T cell repertoires in COVID-19. In the study overall: The samples span acute and convalescent COVID-19 from the United States, Italy and Spain. The cDNA or gDNA used as material had been derived from T cells, B-cell-depleted T cells, or PBMCs.

Repertoires were generated with immunoSEQ multiplex PCR, while TCRdb's copy carries only in-frame clones and drops some. The table shows roughly 8,700 clones, with 75% to 90% occurring only once. This clone came up a few times. CDR1 MRHNA and CDR2 SNTAGT come from the germline V gene. With V trimmed by 2 bases and J by 4 bases, 1 base remained unmatched. This CDR3 is 15 amino acids long. The V gene is TRBV6-4, the J gene TRBJ2-3, with 12 bases that match TRBD1. The TCR was taken from a human donor with active COVID-19. The donor label of this sample is uncertain. The sequenced material came from peripheral blood. CDR3 DNA sequence: TGTGCCAGCAGTGACGGGACAGGGGGCGCAGATACGCAGTATTTT. It yields the protein CASSDGTGGADTQYF.